This record looks at one T cell receptor (beta chain) sequence and its context. Profiling relied on immunoSEQ multiplex PCR, and the TCRdb table lists in-frame clones only, not all of them. Of roughly 150,000 clones in the sample, roughly 76% were seen once. The data were obtained in a study of cytotoxic CD8 clonotypes in ibrutinib-treated CLL. Across the whole study: Researchers reported ten to twelve relapsed/refractory and about 14 treatment-naive patients, fewer than 18 of them IGHV unmutated.

TCR beta libraries used approximately 2 micrograms of genomic DNA from cryopreserved PBMCs. The sequence was collected from a human donor with chronic lymphocytic leukemia. Sequenced material: PBMCs, taken after 24 months of ibrutinib treatment.

CDR3 residues: CASSSVRGNQPQHF. CDR3 nucleotides: TGCGCCAGCAGCTCAGTCCGGGGCAATCAGCCCCAGCATTTT. J is TRBJ1-5 and V is TRBV5-1; no clear D. Germline V lookup: CDR1 SGHRS, CDR2 YFSETQ. V lost 3 bases to trimming and J lost 2 bases, with 9 bases between them. The CDR3 sequence is 14 residues long.